Each of the 12 T cell receptor beta chains below was sequenced from the same sample in a study of naive and memory T cell subsets. Both TRBC1 and TRBC2 were covered by a beta constant-region primer of two equimolar oligonucleotides. MiXCR was run by TCRdb on the UMI-ligation and nested PCR reads, yielding one entry per CDR3 protein. Among 130,000 to 150,000 distinct CDR3 sequences listed, 15% to 20% were seen once. The sequenced sample consisted of naive CD4+ T cells from blood. All receptors derive from a human donor in good health.

The table lists this clonotype with a few counts. V is TRBV6-5 and J is TRBJ2-3; possibly TRBD2 for D (6 bases). Trimming removed 2 bases at V and 5 bases at J, with 8 bases between. The CDR3 sequence is 13 residues long. CDR1 MNHEY and CDR2 SVGAGI come from the germline V gene. CDR3 in DNA: TGTGCCAGCAGTTACGGGACTTTAGATACGCAGTATTTT. It encodes CASSYGTLDTQYF.

This clonotype was seen only a few times. J is TRBJ2-1 and V is TRBV11-2; 11 bases fit TRBD2. The CDR3 contains 19 residues. CDR1 is SGHAT, CDR2 FQNNGV, per germline. The V segment lost 0 bases and the J segment 0 bases; nucleotides outside the gene matches: 7. The CDR3 DNA reads TGTGCCAGCAGCTTAGATGGCACTAGCGGGAGAGTCTCCTACAATGAGCAGTTCTTC. Its translation: CASSLDGTSGRVSYNEQFF. The variable domain in full, with the rest retrieved from reference TRBV11-2 and TRBJ2-1, is EAGVAQSPRYKIIEKRQSVAFWCNPISGHATLYWYQQILGQGPKLLIQFQNNGVVDDSQLPKDRFSAERLKGVDSTLKIQPAKLEDSAVYLCASSLDGTSGRVSYNEQFFGPGTRLTVL.

This clonotype was recorded at least ten times. V gene TRBV7-9 combines with J gene TRBJ2-5; a weak D match, TRBD2 (5 bases). V lost 5 bases and J lost 2, with 9 bases in between. The CDR3 consists of 13 residues. Germline CDR1 SEHNR, CDR2 FQNEAQ (reference sequence). The CDR3 loop reads CASSQRVQETQYF. The CDR3 coding sequence is TGTGCCAGCAGCCAGAGGGTACAAGAGACCCAGTACTTC. Using reference TRBV7-9 and TRBJ2-5 for the parts outside the CDR3, the full variable domain is DTGVSQNPRHKITKRGQNVTFRCDPISEHNRLYWYRQTLGQGPEFLTYFQNEAQLEKSRLLSDRFSAERPKGSFSTLEIQRTEQGDSAMYLCASSQRVQETQYFGPGTRLLVL.

A few counts support this clonotype. The chain joins TRBV28 to TRBJ2-1; 8 nucleotides line up with TRBD2. CDR3 size: 16 residues. The ends lost 4 bases at V and 0 bases at J; junction bases unmatched: 5. Germline V lookup: CDR1 MDHEN, CDR2 SYDVKM. The CDR3 bases are TGTGCCAGCAGTTCCTGGACTAGCCGCTCCTACAATGAGCAGTTCTTC. Its translation: CASSSWTSRSYNEQFF.

The V and J genes are TRBV30 and TRBJ1-4, with 7 positions matching TRBD1. The CDR3 extends over 13 amino acids. The J segment lost 8 bases and the V segment lost 2 bases, leaving 5 bases of the junction unmatched. Germline CDR1 reads GTSNPN; CDR2 reads SVGIG (reference sequence). CDR3 sequence reads: CAWSLETGEKLFF. CDR3 in DNA: TGTGCCTGGAGTCTGGAGACAGGGGAAAAACTGTTTTTT.

This clonotype was seen a few times. The chain joins TRBV7-2 to TRBJ2-5; D gene unclear. The germline gives CDR1 SGHTA, CDR2 FQGNSA. Trimming left V 2 bases short and J 2 bases short, with 9 bases between. The CDR3 extends over 14 amino acids. The CDR3 sequence: CASSLPGSQETQYF. In DNA form, the CDR3 reads TGTGCCAGCAGCTTACCGGGCTCACAAGAGACCCAGTACTTC.

This chain connects TRBV5-6 to TRBJ2-7, with 7 bases lining up with TRBD2. J lost 0 bases, V lost 4 bases, and 7 bases had no gene match. In germline, CDR1 is SGHDT, CDR2 YYEEEE. The CDR3 sequence is 15 residues long. CDR3 region: CASSPRGSSSYEQYF. CDR3 nucleotide sequence: TGTGCCAGCAGCCCACGCGGGAGCTCCTCCTACGAGCAGTACTTC.

This clonotype was recorded a few times. J is TRBJ2-2 and V is TRBV20-1; D gene ambiguous. Germline V gives CDR1 DFQATT, CDR2 SNEGSKA (reference sequence). CDR3 length equals 14 residues. Trimming removed 1 base at V and 6 bases at J, with 12 bases between. This CDR3 reads CSARVPRLPGELFF. As DNA, the CDR3 is TGCAGTGCTAGAGTCCCCCGACTTCCCGGGGAGCTGTTTTTT.

This clonotype has more than one count but fewer than ten. This rearrangement joins TRBV24-1 to TRBJ2-2; D is ambiguous. CDR1 is KGHDR, CDR2 SFDVKD, per germline. Trimming removed 2 bases from V and 2 bases from J, with 8 bases in between. The CDR3 runs to 15 residues. CDR3 in DNA: TGTGCCACCAGTGATTCCCTAGGAAACACCGGGGAGCTGTTTTTT. Translation: CATSDSLGNTGELFF.

The chain carries TRBV11-2 and TRBJ2-7; D not certain. With 2 bases removed from V and 5 bases from J, the gap between germline ends came to 4 bases. The CDR3 loop spans 11 amino acids. Germline lookup yields CDR1 SGHAT and CDR2 FQNNGV. CDR3 region: CASSLSHEQYF. CDR3 coding DNA: TGTGCCAGCAGCTTATCCCACGAGCAGTACTTC.

The chain has TRBV14 and TRBJ1-4; D not resolved. V shed 1 base and J shed 8 bases, with 20 bases lying between them. The CDR3 sequence is 17 residues long. Germline V gene lookup returns CDR1 SGHDN and CDR2 FVKESK. CDR3 nucleotide sequence: TGTGCCAGCAGCCAAGGGGAACAGACATCCTACCCCGAAAAACTGTTTTTT. This sequence encodes CASSQGEQTSYPEKLFF. Full variable domain (remainder filled in from reference TRBV14 and TRBJ1-4): EAGVTQFPSHSVIEKGQTVTLRCDPISGHDNLYWYRRVMGKEIKFLLHFVKESKQDESGMPNNRFLAERTGGTYSTLKVQPAELEDSGVYFCASSQGEQTSYPEKLFFGSGTQLSVL.

CDR3 residues: CASSEVWGLAGSNEQFF. The CDR3 DNA reads TGCGCCAGCAGTGAGGTATGGGGACTAGCGGGATCCAATGAGCAGTTCTTC. The chain carries TRBV10-1 and TRBJ2-1, with 13 bases aligning to TRBD2. The CDR3 is 17 residues long. Trimming at V came to 2 bases and at J to 6 bases, leaving 7 bases not matched to a gene. Germline CDR1 and CDR2: WNHNN and SYGVQD (reference sequence).